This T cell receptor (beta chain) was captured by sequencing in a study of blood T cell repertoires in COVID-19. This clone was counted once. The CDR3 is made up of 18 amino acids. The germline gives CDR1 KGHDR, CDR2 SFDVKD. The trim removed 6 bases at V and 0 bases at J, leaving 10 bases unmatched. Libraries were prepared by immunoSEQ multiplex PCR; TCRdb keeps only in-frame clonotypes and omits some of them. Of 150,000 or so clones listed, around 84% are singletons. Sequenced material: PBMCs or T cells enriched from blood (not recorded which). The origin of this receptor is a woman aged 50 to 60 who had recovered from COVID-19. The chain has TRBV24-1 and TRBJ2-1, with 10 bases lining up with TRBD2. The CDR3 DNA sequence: TGTGCCACCAGTTCGTCCAAGGTAGCGGGAGGCTCCTACAATGAGCAGTTCTTC. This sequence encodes CATSSSKVAGGSYNEQFF.